These 18 T cell receptor beta chains share one sample of origin, sequenced in a study of blood T cell repertoires in COVID-19 (dated by TCRdb to the early 2020s). Library construction relied on the immunoSEQ multiplex PCR assay. TCRdb holds this immuneACCESS table with in-frame rearrangements only. Some clones are missing; in checked studies, unresolved V genes explain under half, and the rest has no known cause. This sample lists over 200,000 clones; roughly four fifths were detected once. Less than 2% of the sample is in the top ten clones. Sequenced: PBMCs or T cells enriched from blood (not recorded which). Receptor source: a man aged 55 to 70 who had recovered from COVID-19.

The rearrangement joins TRBV7-2 to TRBJ1-6, with 7 bases lining up with TRBD1. The CDR3 is 16 residues long. V was pared by 3 bases and J by 8 bases, with 10 bases of the junction left unmatched. The germline gives CDR1 SGHTA, CDR2 FQGNSA. DNA of the CDR3: TGTGCCAGCAGCTTGGTTATCCAGACAGGGCATTCACCCCTCCACTTT. Protein sequence: CASSLVIQTGHSPLHF.

V is TRBV18 and J is TRBJ2-1; the match to TRBD1 covers 11 bases. V shed 0 bases, J shed 6 bases, and the junction held 7 bases outside the gene matches. This CDR3 comprises 17 residues. The germline V gene encodes CDR1 KGHSH and CDR2 LQKENI. The CDR3 bases are TGTGCCAGCTCACCACCTTGGGGACAGGGGGGAGGCAATGAGCAGTTCTTC. Encoded protein: CASSPPWGQGGGNEQFF.

The CDR3 nucleotides are TGCAGCGTTGAAAGAGGTACAAAGGCTTTCTTT. Encoded protein: CSVERGTKAFF. V and J are TRBV29-1 and TRBJ1-1; D ambiguous. The V end lost 2 bases, the J end lost 11 bases, and 12 bases lay between the germline ends. The V gene's germline CDR1 is SQVTM and CDR2 ANQGSEA. This CDR3 contains 11 residues.

The chain uses TRBV18 and TRBJ1-2, with no clear D. With 1 base removed from V and 6 bases from J, the gap between germline ends came to 18 bases. The CDR3 covers 16 residues. Germline CDR1 reads KGHSH; CDR2 reads LQKENI. The CDR3 region is CASSPQTEGIGDGYTF. The CDR3 DNA follows: TGTGCCAGCTCACCACAAACCGAAGGAATCGGGGATGGCTACACCTTC. Complete variable domain (other parts from reference TRBV18 and TRBJ1-2): NAGVMQNPRHLVRRRGQEARLRCSPMKGHSHVYWYRQLPEEGLKFMVYLQKENIIDESGMPKERFSAEFPKEGPSILRIQQVVRGDSAAYFCASSPQTEGIGDGYTFGSGTRLTVV.

The genes are TRBV18 and TRBJ2-7; D might be TRBD1 (6 bases). The CDR3 totals 14 residues. Looked up from germline, CDR1 is KGHSH and CDR2 is LQKENI. Between the trimmed V and J ends, which lost 4 bases and 1 base, there was a span of 11 bases. The CDR3 sequence: CASSRNRESYEQYF. Here the CDR3 DNA reads TGTGCCAGCTCACGGAACAGGGAGTCCTACGAGCAGTACTTC.

The sample holds one count of this clone. The V and J genes are TRBV6-1 and TRBJ1-4; 9 bases align to TRBD1. Per germline, CDR1 MNHNS and CDR2 SASEGT. The CDR3 is 16 residues long. J was trimmed by 3 bases and V by 3 bases; bases with no gene match: 5. The CDR3 nucleotides are TGTGCCAGCAGTGATTTACAGGGGGCGGCTAATGAAAAACTGTTTTTT. This gives the protein CASSDLQGAANEKLFF.

The V call is TRBV18, the J call TRBJ1-3, with a possible D match to TRBD1 (5 bases). V was trimmed by 6 bases and J by 0 bases, leaving 15 bases between them. Looked up from germline, CDR1 is KGHSH and CDR2 is LQKENI. The CDR3 length is 16 residues. CDR3 sequence (DNA): TGTGCCAGCTCGGCAGACAGACGTAGCTCTGGAAACACCATATATTTT. Its translation is CASSADRRSSGNTIYF.

This chain links TRBV2 with TRBJ1-3; D is ambiguous. Germline CDR1 is SNHLY and CDR2 is FYNNEI. Trimming cost V 4 bases and J 2 bases, with 9 bases left between them. CDR3 length equals 14 residues. The CDR3 DNA reads as TGTGCCAGCAGTGTGGGAGATCCTGGAAACACCATATATTTT. Translation gives CASSVGDPGNTIYF.

J is TRBJ1-4 and V is TRBV18, with a tentative D call TRBD1 (5 bases). CDR1 is KGHSH, CDR2 LQKENI, per germline. The CDR3 is 15 amino acids. V lost 2 bases, J lost 7 bases, and 14 bases lay in between. CDR3 nucleotides: TGTGCCAGCTCACCAAATTCGGGGGACGGTGAAAAACTGTTTTTT. It is translated as CASSPNSGDGEKLFF. The variable domain in full, completed from reference TRBV18 and TRBJ1-4, reads NAGVMQNPRHLVRRRGQEARLRCSPMKGHSHVYWYRQLPEEGLKFMVYLQKENIIDESGMPKERFSAEFPKEGPSILRIQQVVRGDSAAYFCASSPNSGDGEKLFFGSGTQLSVL.

The chain is built from TRBV5-6 and TRBJ2-5, with TRBD1 matching over 7 bases. V lost 4 bases to trimming and J lost 2 bases; unmatched junction nucleotides: 8. The CDR3 length is 15 residues. The germline gives CDR1 SGHDT, CDR2 YYEEEE. The CDR3 loop reads CASSPGVRGQETQYF. CDR3 nucleotides: TGTGCCAGCAGCCCCGGAGTCAGGGGGCAAGAGACCCAGTACTTC.

The V call is TRBV5-4, the J call TRBJ2-3; 7 bases line up with TRBD2. Germline values: CDR1 SGHNT, CDR2 YYREEE (reference sequence). This CDR3 comprises 16 residues. With V trimmed by 0 bases and J by 0 bases, 4 bases remained unmatched. The CDR3 region has the DNA TGTGCCAGCAGCTTGGCCGGGCGGGGGAGCACAGATACGCAGTATTTT. It yields the protein CASSLAGRGSTDTQYF. Complete variable domain (other parts from reference TRBV5-4 and TRBJ2-3): ETGVTQSPTHLIKTRGQQVTLRCSSQSGHNTVSWYQQALGQGPQFIFQYYREEENGRGNFPPRFSGLQFPNYSSELNVNALELDDSALYLCASSLAGRGSTDTQYFGPGTRLTVL.

V gene TRBV2 combines with J gene TRBJ1-2; no reliable D call. Germline V lookup: CDR1 SNHLY, CDR2 FYNNEI. With 6 bases removed from V and 4 bases from J, the gap between germline ends came to 12 bases. CDR3 length equals 13 residues. This chain's CDR3 is CASRAEGSYGYTF. The DNA for the CDR3 is TGTGCCAGCAGGGCAGAAGGGAGCTATGGCTACACCTTC.

The chain combines TRBV29-1 with TRBJ1-5; TRBD1 agrees at 8 bases. With V trimmed by 0 bases and J by 9 bases, 4 bases remained unmatched. CDR3 length: 13 residues. The germline V gene has CDR1 SQVTM and CDR2 ANQGSEA. CDR3: CSVEDTGGGPQHF. CDR3 in DNA: TGCAGCGTTGAAGATACAGGGGGGGGGCCCCAGCATTTT.

The gene calls are TRBV15 and TRBJ2-5, with a tentative D call TRBD2 (5 bases). Germline CDR1 reads LNHNV; CDR2 reads YYDKDF (reference sequence). The CDR3 has 15 residues. V shed 1 base and J shed 5 bases, with 14 bases lying between them. DNA of the CDR3: TGTGCCACCAGCAGAGTTGGTAGGAGCGGTGAGACCCAGTACTTC. Encoded protein: CATSRVGRSGETQYF.

This rearrangement joins TRBV19 to TRBJ2-5; 13 positions match TRBD2. The CDR3 has 16 amino acids. Losses at the gene ends were 6 bases for V and 5 bases for J; bases not matched to a gene: 9. Germline CDR1 and CDR2: LNHDA and SQIVND (reference sequence). The CDR3 region has the DNA TGTGCCAGTAGGACTGGGACTAGCGGGGACCCGGAGACCCAGTACTTC. This translates into CASRTGTSGDPETQYF.

The chain is built from TRBV19 and TRBJ1-1; D gene ambiguous. CDR1 and CDR2 (germline): LNHDA, SQIVND (reference sequence). The CDR3 covers 14 residues. Trimming pared 4 bases from V and 2 bases from J, leaving 11 bases between. The CDR3 nucleotides read TGTGCCAGTAGTACTCCGGGTCGCAACACTGAAGCTTTCTTT. The encoded protein is CASSTPGRNTEAFF.

V gene TRBV5-1 combines with J gene TRBJ1-2; 8 nucleotides agree with TRBD1. The CDR3 covers 15 residues. Per the germline V gene, CDR1 is SGHRS and CDR2 is YFSETQ. The V and J ends lost 3 bases and 5 bases, in that order; junction bases with no gene match: 9. The CDR3 DNA reads as TGCGCCAGCAGCTCCCACTCGGGGACAGGATATGGCTACACCTTC. Its protein product is CASSSHSGTGYGYTF.

The chain combines TRBV5-1 with TRBJ2-2; 9 nucleotides agree with TRBD1. V shed 0 bases, J shed 4 bases, and the junction held 4 bases outside the gene matches. Per germline, CDR1 SGHRS and CDR2 YFSETQ. CDR3 length: 16 amino acids. CDR3 region: CASSLEDRGGTGELFF. CDR3 in DNA: TGCGCCAGCAGCTTGGAGGACAGGGGAGGCACCGGGGAGCTGTTTTTT.